The rows below give T cell receptor beta chains drawn from one sample of a study of cytomegalovirus exposure and HLA in healthy donors. Clones were sequenced by immunoSEQ multiplex PCR, and TCRdb holds only the in-frame ones, with some missing. The table has fewer than 200,000 clones, around 81% seen once; the top ten hold 5.7%. Material: PBMCs. The receptors were sampled from a man in his forties in good health and CMV-seronegative. Each CDR3 is given with its conserved first and last residue. Each record gives: V gene, J gene, D gene, clone size, CDR3 protein, CDR3 DNA. D genes are given only for firm matches. Clone size is not always given. Where it is, it says once, few, many or a class for expanded clones.

V: TRBV5-1; J: TRBJ1-1; D: NA; size: once; CDR3: CASSLAGGDTEAFF; DNA: TGCGCCAGCAGCTTGGCGGGGGGGGACACTGAAGCTTTCTTT
V: TRBV6-6; J: TRBJ1-1; D: NA; size: NA; CDR3: CASSYVRGLQTEAFF; DNA: TGTGCCAGCAGTTACGTAAGGGGTCTACAAACTGAAGCTTTCTTT
V: TRBV4-3; J: TRBJ2-1; D: NA; size: NA; CDR3: CASSQASGPHNEQFF; DNA: TGCGCCAGCAGCCAAGCCAGCGGGCCCCACAATGAGCAGTTCTTC
V: TRBV6-5; J: TRBJ1-1; D: TRBD1; size: NA; CDR3: CASSYRGRLEAFF; DNA: TGTGCCAGCAGTTACAGGGGGCGGTTGGAAGCTTTCTTT
V: TRBV6-5; J: TRBJ2-7; D: NA; size: NA; CDR3: CASSYSRGRYEQYF; DNA: TGTGCCAGCAGTTATAGCAGGGGGAGGTACGAGCAGTACTTC
V: TRBV9; J: TRBJ2-2; D: NA; size: NA; CDR3: CASSVGVAGNGELFF; DNA: TGTGCCAGCAGCGTAGGTGTTGCGGGGAACGGGGAGCTGTTTTTT
V: TRBV7-9; J: TRBJ2-2; D: NA; size: once; CDR3: CASSLGGTPGELFF; DNA: TGTGCCAGCAGCTTAGGCGGGACCCCCGGGGAGCTGTTTTTT
V: TRBV18; J: TRBJ1-2; D: NA; size: NA; CDR3: CASSPTRYGYTF; DNA: TGTGCCAGCTCACCGACGCGGTATGGCTACACCTTC
V: TRBV15; J: TRBJ1-3; D: TRBD1; size: NA; CDR3: CATSRQQGSGNTIYF; DNA: TGTGCCACCAGCAGACAACAGGGGTCTGGAAACACCATATATTTT
V: TRBV9; J: TRBJ2-5; D: NA; size: NA; CDR3: CASSANPGQLQETQYF; DNA: TGTGCCAGCAGCGCAAACCCCGGACAACTCCAAGAGACCCAGTACTTC
V: TRBV29-1; J: TRBJ1-1; D: NA; size: NA; CDR3: CSVERPENTMNTEAFF; DNA: TGCAGCGTTGAACGGCCAGAGAATACTATGAACACTGAAGCTTTCTTT
V: TRBV9; J: TRBJ2-2; D: TRBD1; size: NA; CDR3: CASSPYQTGTGELFF; DNA: TGTGCCAGCAGCCCATACCAGACAGGGACCGGGGAGCTGTTTTTT
V: TRBV29-1; J: TRBJ2-5; D: NA; size: few; CDR3: CSVEAQTDQETQYF; DNA: TGCAGCGTTGAAGCTCAGACAGACCAAGAGACCCAGTACTTC
V: TRBV4-3; J: TRBJ1-2; D: NA; size: once; CDR3: CASSQDPRGTHGYTF; DNA: TGCGCCAGCAGCCAAGATCCCCGGGGGACTCATGGCTACACCTTC
V: TRBV7-9; J: TRBJ2-3; D: TRBD2; size: NA; CDR3: CASRAGGWEDTQYF; DNA: TGTGCCAGCAGAGCCGGGGGGTGGGAAGATACGCAGTATTTT
V: TRBV21-1; J: TRBJ1-1; D: NA; size: NA; CDR3: CASSKRYGAFF; DNA: TGTGCCAGCAGCAAAAGGTACGGGGCTTTCTTT
V: TRBV5-4; J: TRBJ1-2; D: NA; size: NA; CDR3: CASSLTGTNYGYTF; DNA: TGTGCCAGCAGCTTGACAGGAACTAACTATGGCTACACCTTC
V: TRBV7-8; J: TRBJ2-7; D: NA; size: NA; CDR3: CASSFRPRGATYEQYF; DNA: TGTGCCAGCAGCTTCCGACCCCGGGGGGCTACCTACGAGCAGTACTTC
V: TRBV30; J: TRBJ1-1; D: NA; size: NA; CDR3: CAWSVGQRNTEAFF; DNA: TGTGCCTGGAGTGTCGGACAGCGCAACACTGAAGCTTTCTTT
V: TRBV4-1; J: TRBJ2-5; D: TRBD2; size: once; CDR3: CASSQDGAGGEETQYF; DNA: TGCGCCAGCAGCCAAGATGGGGCGGGGGGAGAAGAGACCCAGTACTTC
V: TRBV4-3; J: TRBJ1-2; D: TRBD1; size: NA; CDR3: CASSQDLTGGRGGYTF; DNA: TGCGCCAGCAGCCAAGATCTAACAGGGGGAAGAGGTGGCTACACCTTC
V: TRBV9; J: TRBJ2-3; D: TRBD2; size: few; CDR3: CASSTSGDTDTQYF; DNA: TGTGCCAGCAGTACTAGCGGGGACACAGATACGCAGTATTTT
V: TRBV2; J: TRBJ2-1; D: TRBD2; size: once; CDR3: CASSFPPSGGYNEQFF; DNA: TGTGCCAGCAGTTTTCCGCCTAGCGGGGGTTACAATGAGCAGTTCTTC
V: TRBV7-6; J: TRBJ2-7; D: NA; size: few; CDR3: CASTKVWGRTYEQYF; DNA: TGTGCCAGCACCAAGGTTTGGGGCAGGACCTACGAGCAGTACTTC
V: TRBV21-1; J: TRBJ1-5; D: NA; size: NA; CDR3: CASSKEVKGASLSSLSNQPQHF; DNA: TGTGCCAGCAGCAAAGAGGTCAAGGGGGCATCTTTATCCTCCTTAAGCAATCAGCCCCAGCATTTT
V: TRBV10-2; J: TRBJ1-1; D: NA; size: NA; CDR3: CASSESEGPRNTEAFF; DNA: TGCGCCAGCAGTGAGTCGGAGGGTCCCAGGAACACTGAAGCTTTCTTT
V: TRBV6-6; J: TRBJ1-1; D: TRBD1; size: NA; CDR3: CASGTGGGHPEAFF; DNA: TGTGCCAGCGGCACAGGGGGCGGTCATCCTGAAGCTTTCTTT
V: TRBV7-8; J: TRBJ2-2; D: TRBD2; size: few; CDR3: CASSSLAGTGELFF; DNA: TGTGCCAGCAGCTCCCTAGCGGGCACCGGGGAGCTGTTTTTT
V: TRBV7-6; J: TRBJ1-1; D: TRBD1; size: NA; CDR3: CASSPTRTGDTEAFF; DNA: TGTGCCAGCAGCCCTACGAGGACAGGGGACACTGAAGCTTTCTTT
V: TRBV7-9; J: TRBJ2-5; D: TRBD2; size: NA; CDR3: CASSRTSSETQYF; DNA: TGTGCCAGCAGCCGGACTAGCAGTGAGACCCAGTACTTC
V: TRBV5-4; J: TRBJ2-7; D: TRBD1; size: NA; CDR3: CASSPSGTGGYEQYF; DNA: TGTGCCAGCAGCCCCTCTGGGACAGGGGGCTACGAGCAGTACTTC
V: TRBV6-6; J: TRBJ1-6; D: NA; size: NA; CDR3: CASSLESSYSSPLHF; DNA: TGTGCCAGCAGTCTAGAGAGCTCCTATAGTTCACCCCTCCACTTT
V: TRBV19; J: TRBJ1-1; D: NA; size: NA; CDR3: CASTDAGWGTEAFF; DNA: TGTGCCAGTACCGACGCGGGGTGGGGTACTGAAGCTTTCTTT
V: TRBV4-1; J: TRBJ2-1; D: NA; size: NA; CDR3: CASSQGPSASSYNEQFF; DNA: TGCGCCAGCAGCCAAGGCCCCAGCGCGAGCTCCTACAATGAGCAGTTCTTC
V: TRBV7-9; J: TRBJ1-1; D: NA; size: few; CDR3: CSSSSYYTEAFF; DNA: TGTTCCAGCAGCTCCTATTACACTGAAGCTTTCTTT
V: TRBV7-9; J: TRBJ1-1; D: NA; size: NA; CDR3: CASSLQGKVSAFF; DNA: TGTGCCAGCAGCCTTCAGGGGAAAGTTAGCGCTTTCTTT
V: TRBV25-1; J: TRBJ2-3; D: NA; size: NA; CDR3: CASSEPGSTDTQYF; DNA: TGTGCCAGCAGTGAACCGGGGAGCACAGATACGCAGTATTTT
V: TRBV5-1; J: TRBJ2-3; D: NA; size: NA; CDR3: CASSFGLAVSTDTQYF; DNA: TGCGCCAGCAGCTTCGGGTTAGCGGTTAGCACAGATACGCAGTATTTT
V: TRBV27; J: TRBJ2-5; D: TRBD1; size: NA; CDR3: CASSTYRGGKETQYF; DNA: TGTGCCAGCAGTACCTACAGGGGTGGAAAAGAGACCCAGTACTTC
V: TRBV9; J: TRBJ1-4; D: NA; size: NA; CDR3: CASSQDGAGTNEKLFF; DNA: TGTGCCAGCAGCCAAGATGGGGCAGGGACTAATGAAAAACTGTTTTTT
V: TRBV30; J: TRBJ2-2; D: NA; size: NA; CDR3: CAWSVAYTGELFF; DNA: TGTGCCTGGAGTGTAGCCTACACCGGGGAGCTGTTTTTT
V: TRBV19; J: TRBJ2-7; D: NA; size: NA; CDR3: CASRMGLTYEQYF; DNA: TGTGCCAGTAGGATGGGACTTACTTACGAGCAGTACTTC
V: TRBV4-1; J: TRBJ2-5; D: NA; size: NA; CDR3: CASSQATGTGQTQYF; DNA: TGCGCCAGCAGCCAAGCAACAGGGACGGGACAGACCCAGTACTTC
V: TRBV9; J: TRBJ2-5; D: NA; size: once; CDR3: CASSVAGEETQYF; DNA: TGTGCCAGCAGCGTAGCAGGGGAAGAGACCCAGTACTTC
V: TRBV14; J: TRBJ1-2; D: TRBD1; size: NA; CDR3: CASSQALGQGYGYTF; DNA: TGTGCCAGCAGCCAAGCCCTAGGACAGGGATATGGCTACACCTTC
V: TRBV27; J: TRBJ2-7; D: TRBD2; size: NA; CDR3: CASSLSRGGLAYSYEQYF; DNA: TGTGCCAGCAGTTTATCGAGAGGAGGACTAGCGTATTCCTACGAGCAGTACTTC
V: TRBV7-9; J: TRBJ2-1; D: NA; size: NA; CDR3: CASSNRRDEQFF; DNA: TGTGCCAGCAGCAACCGGAGGGATGAGCAGTTCTTC
V: TRBV4-1; J: TRBJ1-3; D: NA; size: NA; CDR3: CASSQDSYYSGNTIYF; DNA: TGCGCCAGCAGCCAGGACAGTTATTACTCTGGAAACACCATATATTTT
V: TRBV4-3; J: TRBJ2-2; D: TRBD1; size: NA; CDR3: CASSQGTGQTGELFF; DNA: TGCGCCAGCAGCCAAGGGACAGGGCAAACCGGGGAGCTGTTTTTT
V: TRBV5-4; J: TRBJ1-2; D: TRBD1; size: NA; CDR3: CASRDRGFPNYGYTF; DNA: TGTGCCAGCCGGGACAGGGGGTTCCCTAACTATGGCTACACCTTC
V: TRBV9; J: TRBJ2-1; D: NA; size: NA; CDR3: CASSVDGDPYNEQFF; DNA: TGTGCCAGCAGCGTAGACGGGGATCCCTACAATGAGCAGTTCTTC
V: TRBV4-3; J: TRBJ2-3; D: TRBD1; size: NA; CDR3: CASSPRTGGADTQYF; DNA: TGCGCCAGCAGCCCTAGGACAGGGGGCGCAGATACGCAGTATTTT
V: TRBV29-1; J: TRBJ2-2; D: TRBD1; size: NA; CDR3: CSVDRGLNTGELFF; DNA: TGCAGCGTTGATAGGGGGCTCAACACCGGGGAGCTGTTTTTT
V: TRBV5-1; J: TRBJ2-3; D: NA; size: NA; CDR3: CASSLREADTQYF; DNA: TGCGCCAGCAGCTTGCGAGAGGCAGATACGCAGTATTTT
V: TRBV16; J: TRBJ2-7; D: NA; size: NA; CDR3: CASSPQGPPGYEQYF; DNA: TGTGCCAGCAGCCCTCAGGGCCCCCCCGGTTACGAGCAGTACTTC
V: TRBV7-2; J: TRBJ2-3; D: NA; size: NA; CDR3: CVSSFRGTADTQYF; DNA: TGTGTCAGCAGCTTCCGGGGGACTGCAGATACGCAGTATTTT
V: TRBV19; J: TRBJ1-5; D: NA; size: NA; CDR3: CASSIRENQPQHF; DNA: TGTGCCAGTAGTATACGGGAAAATCAGCCCCAGCATTTT
V: TRBV5-6; J: TRBJ1-1; D: NA; size: NA; CDR3: CASSLVYSGNTEAFF; DNA: TGTGCCAGCAGCTTGGTCTATTCGGGGAACACTGAAGCTTTCTTT
V: TRBV7-2; J: TRBJ2-5; D: TRBD2; size: once; CDR3: CASSAGGGARETQYF; DNA: TGTGCCAGCAGCGCGGGGGGGGGAGCCCGAGAGACCCAGTACTTC